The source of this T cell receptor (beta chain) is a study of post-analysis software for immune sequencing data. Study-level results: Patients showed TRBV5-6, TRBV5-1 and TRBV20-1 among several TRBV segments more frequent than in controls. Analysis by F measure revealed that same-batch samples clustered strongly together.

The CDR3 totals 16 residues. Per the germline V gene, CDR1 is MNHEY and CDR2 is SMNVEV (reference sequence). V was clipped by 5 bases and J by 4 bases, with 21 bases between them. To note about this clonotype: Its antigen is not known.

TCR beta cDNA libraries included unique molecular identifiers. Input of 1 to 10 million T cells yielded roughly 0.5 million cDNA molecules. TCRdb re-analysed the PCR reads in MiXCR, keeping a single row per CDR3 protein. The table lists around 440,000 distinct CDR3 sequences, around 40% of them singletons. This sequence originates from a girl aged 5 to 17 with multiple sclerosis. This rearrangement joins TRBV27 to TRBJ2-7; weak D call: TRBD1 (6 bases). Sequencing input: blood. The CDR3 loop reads CASSPIQGPFPYEQYF. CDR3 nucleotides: TGTGCCAGCAGTCCCATACAGGGTCCCTTTCCTTACGAGCAGTACTTC.